This T cell receptor beta chain comes out of a study of CD8 T cells in Susac syndrome. Germline CDR1 SQVTM, CDR2 ANQGSEA. This CDR3 contains 12 residues. V trimming: 1 base; J trimming: 5 bases; junction bases outside the gene matches: 0. RNA, at 0.5 to 1 ug, was reverse transcribed with random hexamers. TCRdb used MiXCR to reprocess the immunoSEQ multiplex PCR reads, holding one entry per CDR3 protein. The sample has roughly 190,000 distinct CDR3 sequences, over 85% seen once; the top ten hold 0.095% to 0.12%. Sequences were obtained from CD4+ T cells from PBMCs. The chain has TRBV29-1 and TRBJ2-5; 8 bases fit TRBD1. The sequence derives from a human donor in good health. The CDR3 sequence is CSVEGDRETQYF. As DNA, the CDR3 is TGCAGCGTTGAAGGGGACAGGGAGACCCAGTACTTC.